Listed below are T cell receptor beta chains from one sample, sequenced in a study of early T cells in non-severe SARS-CoV-2 infection. Via MiXCR, TCRdb re-called the 5' RACE reads, giving one row per CDR3 protein. The sample lists some 58,000 distinct CDR3 sequences, under 15% seen once, with about 4% in the top ten. Sequencing input: whole blood. These receptors were obtained from an adult who was a healthcare worker with PCR-confirmed SARS-CoV-2 infection or an uninfected control (not recorded which). Each CDR3 is given with its conserved first and last residue.

CASSPEIDRADAEAFF	TRBV7-2	TRBJ1-1
CASQDWGEAFF	TRBV25-1	TRBJ1-1
CAITRNRGTNTEAFF	TRBV10-3	TRBJ1-1
CSGTGAVTDTQYF	TRBV20-1	TRBJ2-3
CASSHPRPSGGYTF	TRBV3-1	TRBJ1-2
CASSNLQGKEQYF	TRBV3-1	TRBJ2-7
CANGTATNEKLFF	TRBV4-3	TRBJ1-4
CASSWTGNTEAFF	TRBV27	TRBJ1-1
CATGGSTGELFF	TRBV10-1	TRBJ2-2
CASSSLGPSNQPQHF	TRBV7-9	TRBJ1-5
CASSDPLGGTQYF	TRBV6-4	TRBJ2-3
CASSPQTGGGQPQHF	TRBV18	TRBJ1-5
CASSRWTGGNTEAFF	TRBV4-1	TRBJ1-1
CASSTGTGPYQPQHF	TRBV3-1	TRBJ1-5
CASSFAGRTNTEAFF	TRBV12-3/TRBV12-4	TRBJ1-1
CASSLRQSYGYTF	TRBV7-2	TRBJ1-2
CASSWATTGTQYF	TRBV11-2	TRBJ2-5
CASSRGQGTNEKLFF	TRBV3-1	TRBJ1-4
CSARDQNGELNEKLFF	TRBV20-1	TRBJ1-4
CASSPENTEVFF	TRBV3-1	TRBJ1-1
CASRLWGFRDTQYF	TRBV27	TRBJ2-3
CASSLAGTTYEQYF	TRBV5-1	TRBJ2-7
CASSSLEKGPYGYTF	TRBV11-2	TRBJ1-2
CASSQDHSGQETQYF	TRBV4-1	TRBJ2-5
CSASEGFYEQYF	TRBV20-1	TRBJ2-7
CASSSLGWNTEAFF	TRBV7-2	TRBJ1-1
CASRFTVGEKLFF	TRBV12-2	TRBJ1-4
CASSPEQQYF	TRBV6-2/TRBV6-3	TRBJ2-4
CASGLVVSGGSNEQFF	TRBV12-5	TRBJ2-1